The clone carrying this T cell receptor (beta chain) was recorded once. Its cognate antigen is unknown. Tagging with unique molecular identifiers was a feature of the TCR beta cDNA libraries. About half a million cDNA molecules were recovered from an input of roughly 0.95 to 10 million T cells. Each CDR3 protein gets one entry after TCRdb re-called the PCR reads with MiXCR. The sample includes roughly 410,000 distinct CDR3 sequences, around 37% of them seen just once. These data belong to a study of post-analysis software for immune sequencing data. The study, taken as a whole, reports: Controls significantly exceeded multiple sclerosis patients in normalized Chao1 diversity. About five TRBV segments (TRBV5-6, TRBV5-1 and TRBV20-1 among them) occurred more frequently in patients than in controls.

V lost 6 bases, J lost 8 bases, and 5 bases stayed unmatched. The CDR3 is made up of 12 amino acids. The rearrangement joins TRBV12-3 or TRBV12-4 to TRBJ1-1; 8 bases match TRBD1. Sequenced material: blood. This clonotype was sampled from a girl between 5 and 17 years old with multiple sclerosis. The CDR3 DNA follows: TGTGCCAGCAGCAACGGGGACAGGGAAGCTTTCTTT. This translates into CASSNGDREAFF.